This TCR beta chain was sequenced for a study of T-cell reconstitution after alpha-beta-depleted transplantation in children. This CDR3 contains 13 residues. Looked up from germline, CDR1 is SGHRS and CDR2 is YFSETQ. V dropped 4 bases and J dropped 1 base, with 8 bases sitting between them. A TCRbeta library incorporating unique molecular identifiers was prepared. TCRdb reprocessed the PCR reads with MiXCR, giving one entry per CDR3 protein. The sample comprises under 350,000 distinct CDR3 sequences, 9.9% of which are singletons, and roughly a tenth rests with the top ten. This clonotype has at least ten counts.

The chain uses TRBV5-1 and TRBJ1-1, with D possibly matching TRBD1 (5 bases). The origin of this receptor is a human donor who donated a stem cell graft to a child with SCID. The sample was PBMCs from the stem cell graft donor, taken from the stem cell graft. The CDR3 region is CASSMTENTEAFF. CDR3 in DNA: TGCGCCAGCAGCATGACAGAGAACACTGAAGCTTTCTTT.